The rows below give T cell receptor beta chains drawn from one sample of a study of cytomegalovirus exposure and HLA in healthy donors. Generated by immunoSEQ multiplex PCR, the TCRdb table keeps only in-frame clones and is missing some. The table lists around 110,000 clones, less than 80% of them singletons. Sequencing was performed on PBMCs. The receptors come from a man in his sixties in good health and CMV-seronegative. Both conserved end residues are part of each CDR3. The D gene is left open where the match is weak. The size entry is marked missing in some rows and otherwise reads once, few, many or a size class.

size: -; D: -; J: TRBJ1-2; V: TRBV5-1; CDR3: CASSLVPDWDYGYTF; DNA: TGCGCCAGCAGCTTGGTTCCGGACTGGGACTATGGCTACACCTTC
size: once; D: -; J: TRBJ2-3; V: TRBV7-6; CDR3: CASSLGQDSTDTQYF; DNA: TGTGCCAGCAGCTTAGGGCAGGATAGCACAGATACGCAGTATTTT
size: -; D: TRBD1; J: TRBJ1-2; V: TRBV5-1; CDR3: CASSLDEGARGYTF; DNA: TGCGCCAGCAGCTTGGATGAGGGGGCGCGAGGCTACACCTTC
size: -; D: TRBD1; J: TRBJ1-2; V: TRBV6-5; CDR3: CASSRQGSNYGYTF; DNA: TGTGCCAGCAGTCGACAGGGATCAAACTATGGCTACACCTTC
size: -; D: -; J: TRBJ1-1; V: TRBV5-4; CDR3: CASSPPEAALNTEAFF; DNA: TGTGCCAGCAGCCCCCCTGAGGCAGCCTTGAACACTGAAGCTTTCTTT
size: -; D: -; J: TRBJ1-1; V: TRBV10-3; CDR3: CAISDLMNTEAFF; DNA: TGTGCCATCAGTGACCTTATGAACACTGAAGCTTTCTTT
size: -; D: TRBD2; J: TRBJ2-2; V: TRBV5-4; CDR3: CASSPGGLAGDTGELFF; DNA: TGTGCCAGCAGCCCCGGAGGACTAGCGGGGGACACCGGGGAGCTGTTTTTT
size: few; D: TRBD1; J: TRBJ2-7; V: TRBV5-1; CDR3: CASSSRDRDYRYEQYF; DNA: TGCGCCAGCAGCTCCCGGGACAGGGATTATCGCTACGAGCAGTACTTC
size: -; D: -; J: TRBJ2-2; V: TRBV7-9; CDR3: CASSLSNTGELFF; DNA: TGTGCCAGCAGCTTGTCTAACACCGGGGAGCTGTTTTTT
size: -; D: TRBD2; J: TRBJ2-1; V: TRBV7-3; CDR3: CASSSTGGLNEQFF; DNA: TGTGCCAGCAGCTCGACCGGGGGACTAAATGAGCAGTTCTTC
size: -; D: -; J: TRBJ1-2; V: TRBV4-3; CDR3: CASSQDTNRATNYGYTF; DNA: TGCGCCAGCAGCCAAGATACTAACAGGGCAACTAACTATGGCTACACCTTC
size: once; D: TRBD1; J: TRBJ1-4; V: TRBV2; CDR3: CASRGGQKSNEKLFF; DNA: TGTGCCAGCAGGGGGGGACAGAAGTCTAATGAAAAACTGTTTTTT
size: few; D: -; J: TRBJ1-1; V: TRBV7-8; CDR3: CASSEPRETEAFF; DNA: TGTGCCAGCAGCGAACCACGGGAAACTGAAGCTTTCTTT
size: -; D: -; J: TRBJ1-1; V: TRBV4-3; CDR3: CASSQSRAGNTEAFF; DNA: TGCGCCAGCAGCCAAAGCCGGGCGGGAAACACTGAAGCTTTCTTT
size: -; D: -; J: TRBJ1-1; V: TRBV30; CDR3: CAWKIQGGVTEAFF; DNA: TGTGCCTGGAAAATCCAGGGAGGTGTCACTGAAGCTTTCTTT
size: once; D: -; J: TRBJ1-1; V: TRBV5-1; CDR3: CASSLTGNTEAFF; DNA: TGCGCCAGCAGCTTAACAGGGAACACTGAAGCTTTCTTT
size: -; D: -; J: TRBJ1-2; V: TRBV19; CDR3: CASRGDYGYTF; DNA: TGTGCCAGTAGAGGGGACTATGGCTACACCTTC
size: -; D: -; J: TRBJ2-3; V: TRBV19; CDR3: CASSIASTDTQYF; DNA: TGTGCCAGTAGTATAGCGAGCACAGATACGCAGTATTTT
size: -; D: TRBD1; J: TRBJ1-3; V: TRBV7-9; CDR3: CASSLRGTGGNSGNTIYF; DNA: TGTGCCAGCAGCTTAAGGGGGACAGGGGGCAACTCTGGAAACACCATATATTTT
size: -; D: TRBD1; J: TRBJ2-5; V: TRBV19; CDR3: CASSIGQGVRETQYF; DNA: TGTGCCAGTAGTATCGGACAGGGAGTGAGGGAGACCCAGTACTTC
size: -; D: TRBD2; J: TRBJ2-3; V: TRBV5-1; CDR3: CASSLASGEGTDTQYF; DNA: TGCGCCAGCAGCCTGGCTAGCGGGGAAGGCACAGATACGCAGTATTTT
size: once; D: -; J: TRBJ1-1; V: TRBV19; CDR3: CASTRAEGRETNTEAFF; DNA: TGTGCCAGTACAAGAGCCGAGGGGAGGGAAACGAACACTGAAGCTTTCTTT
size: -; D: -; J: TRBJ2-6; V: TRBV5-4; CDR3: CASRLTYSEGANVLTF; DNA: TGTGCCAGCAGGCTAACCTATTCGGAGGGGGCCAACGTCCTGACTTTC
size: -; D: TRBD1; J: TRBJ1-1; V: TRBV28; CDR3: CASSRTGGWTEAFF; DNA: TGTGCCAGCAGTCGTACAGGGGGCTGGACTGAAGCTTTCTTT
size: few; D: TRBD1; J: TRBJ1-4; V: TRBV6-7; CDR3: CASRKPGQVNEKLFF; DNA: TGTGCCAGCAGGAAACCGGGACAGGTAAATGAAAAACTGTTTTTT
size: -; D: -; J: TRBJ1-1; V: TRBV12-5; CDR3: CASGLSQGITAEAFF; DNA: TGTGCTAGTGGTTTGTCCCAGGGTATTACAGCTGAAGCTTTCTTT